The T cell receptor beta chain under discussion was sequenced for a study of metastatic and nonmetastatic thyroid tumors. Turning to the study itself: Repertoires of blood and of tissue (tumor or nodule) from malignant and benign thyroid patients were compared. Study-level results: Reports indicated that malignant thyroid tumors showed significantly higher TCR beta diversity than benign nodules did, in blood and tumor.

Original analysis: CDR3 was compared across clinicopathological groups, and the resulting differences were used to build a distant-metastasis classifier for papillary thyroid cancer. TCRdb re-called clones via MiXCR from the PCR reads. These V and J calls derive from TCRdb rather than the authors' analysis. The top ten clones hold roughly a fifth of a sample with about 9,300 clones, roughly 30% of them seen once. Prior to thyroid surgery, none of the patients had received any treatment. This clone is labeled as medium-sized (0.01 to 0.1%). Its antigen remains unknown. CDR3 length equals 15 residues. Germline V gene lookup returns CDR1 MNHEY and CDR2 SVGAGI. V shed 2 bases, J shed 6 bases, and the junction held 3 bases outside the gene matches.

Sequenced material: tumor tissue. The V and J genes are TRBV6-5 and TRBJ2-7; the match to TRBD2 covers 14 bases. The clonotype originates from a female donor with papillary thyroid cancer or a benign thyroid nodule (not recorded which). Some clones in this sample may be carry-over from other donors' samples. The CDR3 sequence is CASSYGTSGSGEQYF. CDR3 DNA: TGTGCCAGCAGTTACGGGACTAGCGGGAGCGGCGAGCAGTACTTC.